This is a list of T cell receptor beta chains from one sample in a study of breast tumors, draining lymph nodes, adjacent tissues. TCRdb re-derived calls from the multiplex PCR reads in MiXCR, one entry per CDR3 protein. The sample contains over 200,000 distinct CDR3 sequences, 32% of which appear only once. The specimen was axillary lymph node tissue. The receptors come from a female donor with breast cancer. Some clones in this sample may be carry-over from other donors' samples. Each CDR3 is given with its conserved first and last residue. A D gene is named only where the DNA matches it firmly. Clone size is shown for a subset of rows, as once, few, many or a class of expanded clone.

abundance,v_gene,j_gene,d_gene,len,CDR3aa,CDR3nt
few,TRBV18,TRBJ2-7,TRBD2,17,CASSRQGSGRAKFEQYF,TGTGCCAGCTCACGACAGGGTAGCGGGAGGGCCAAGTTCGAGCAGTACTTC
many,TRBV19,TRBJ2-3,NA,11,CASRDGDTQYF,TGTGCCAGTCGAGACGGGGATACGCAGTATTTT
many,TRBV20-1,TRBJ2-2,TRBD1,17,CSARGFQGGLYTGELFF,TGCAGTGCTAGAGGATTTCAAGGGGGCCTATACACCGGGGAGCTGTTTTTT
many,TRBV19,TRBJ2-5,TRBD2,18,CASSTKLAGVWEVETQYF,TGTGCCAGTAGTACAAAACTAGCGGGAGTGTGGGAAGTGGAGACCCAGTACTTC
many,TRBV18,TRBJ1-2,TRBD1,14,CASSPGTGSYGYTF,TGTGCCAGCTCACCTGGGACAGGGTCTTATGGCTACACCTTC
few,TRBV6-2/TRBV6-3,TRBJ2-3,TRBD2,17,CASSHSVSGRRSDTQYF,TGTGCCAGCAGTCACTCAGTTAGCGGGAGGAGGTCAGATACGCAGTATTTT
many,TRBV28,TRBJ2-7,TRBD2,14,CASHTSGRRYEQYF,TGTGCCAGTCATACTAGCGGGAGACGCTACGAGCAGTACTTC
many,TRBV10-3,TRBJ2-2,NA,11,CAIANTGELFF,TGTGCCATCGCGAACACCGGGGAGCTGTTTTTT
many,TRBV4-2,TRBJ2-1,TRBD2,17,CASSRVSSGRSYNEQFF,TGTGCCAGCAGCCGGGTCTCTAGCGGGAGGTCCTACAATGAGCAGTTCTTC
NA,TRBV2,TRBJ2-7,TRBD2,14,CAGRSGSSPYEQYF,TGTGCCGGTCGTAGCGGGAGTTCTCCCTACGAGCAGTACTTC
NA,TRBV20-1,TRBJ1-6,NA,13,CSARERGASPLHF,TGCAGTGCTAGAGAAAGGGGAGCCTCACCCCTCCACTTT
many,TRBV20-1,TRBJ2-3,NA,13,CSAKRSSTDTQYF,TGCAGTGCTAAACGGTCTAGCACAGATACGCAGTATTTT
many,TRBV13,TRBJ2-1,TRBD1,12,CASSHRGNEQFF,TGTGCCAGCAGCCACAGGGGCAATGAGCAGTTCTTC
many,TRBV5-1,TRBJ1-2,TRBD1,13,CASSPQGAYGYTF,TGCGCCAGCAGCCCTCAGGGGGCCTATGGCTACACCTTC
many,TRBV5-1,TRBJ2-2,TRBD1,14,CASSTGQRTGELFF,TGCGCCAGCAGCACGGGACAGCGCACCGGGGAGCTGTTTTTT
NA,TRBV19,TRBJ1-2,NA,15,CASSFLGGMGYGYTF,TGTGCCAGTAGTTTCCTCGGGGGCATGGGATATGGCTACACCTTC
NA,TRBV7-6,TRBJ2-6,NA,13,CASSLIGHPLLTF,TGTGCCAGCAGCTTAATAGGGCACCCACTCCTGACTTTC
many,TRBV18,TRBJ1-2,TRBD1,15,CASSLGQASNYGYTF,TGTGCCAGCTCATTGGGACAGGCTTCTAACTATGGCTACACCTTC
NA,TRBV5-4,TRBJ1-6,TRBD1,15,CASSTQGARASPLHF,TGTGCCAGCAGCACGCAGGGGGCGCGAGCGTCACCCCTCCACTTT
NA,TRBV30,TRBJ2-3,NA,13,CAWSVQRGDTQYF,TGTGCCTGGAGTGTACAGAGGGGGGATACGCAGTATTTT
many,TRBV20-1,TRBJ2-7,TRBD2,15,CSARKPGLGDYEQYF,TGCAGTGCTAGAAAACCGGGACTAGGAGATTACGAGCAGTACTTC
many,TRBV7-6,TRBJ2-1,TRBD2,14,CASSFLAGVHEQFF,TGTGCCAGCAGCTTCTTGGCGGGAGTTCATGAGCAGTTCTTC
many,TRBV13,TRBJ2-1,TRBD2,17,CASSSGTSESSYNEQFF,TGTGCCAGCAGCTCAGGGACTAGCGAAAGCTCCTACAATGAGCAGTTCTTC
many,TRBV7-3,TRBJ2-2,TRBD2,16,CASSLVAGRRTGELFF,TGTGCCAGCAGCTTAGTAGCGGGAAGGAGGACCGGGGAGCTGTTTTTT
NA,TRBV2,TRBJ1-3,NA,15,CASSERGARGNTIYF,TGTGCCAGCAGTGAAAGGGGGGCGCGAGGAAACACCATATATTTT
NA,TRBV7-8,TRBJ1-3,NA,15,CASSLRSRTGNTIYF,TGTGCCAGCAGCTTAAGGAGCAGGACTGGAAACACCATATATTTT
many,TRBV7-9,TRBJ2-7,TRBD2,14,CASTLAGGPTEQYF,TGTGCCAGCACCTTAGCGGGAGGGCCAACCGAGCAGTACTTC
many,TRBV30,TRBJ2-2,NA,17,CAWRPQYATGNTGELFF,TGTGCCTGGAGACCCCAGTACGCGACAGGGAACACCGGGGAGCTGTTTTTT
many,TRBV30,TRBJ2-1,NA,14,CAWSVLGLGGEQFF,TGTGCCTGGAGTGTACTGGGCCTAGGCGGAGAGCAGTTCTTC
many,TRBV9,TRBJ2-3,NA,13,CASSVGSTDTQYF,TGTGCCAGCAGCGTAGGGTCCACAGATACGCAGTATTTT
NA,TRBV20-1,TRBJ2-7,TRBD2,23,CSARDRWGTAVASGRTSSYEQYF,TGCAGTGCTAGAGATCGGTGGGGGACAGCGGTAGCTAGCGGGAGGACCAGCTCCTACGAGCAGTACTTC
NA,TRBV2,TRBJ2-5,TRBD1,15,CASRPQQGSQETQYF,TGTGCCAGCAGGCCCCAACAGGGGTCCCAAGAGACCCAGTACTTC
once,TRBV7-3,TRBJ1-3,NA,15,CASSPDGNYGYTIYF,TGTGCCAGCAGCCCGGACGGGAACTATGGCTACACCATATATTTT
NA,TRBV3-1,TRBJ1-2,NA,13,CASSQDSRDGNTF,TGCGCCAGCAGCCAAGATAGCAGGGACGGAAACACCTTC
NA,TRBV7-6,TRBJ2-2,NA,16,CVSSLDHPGASGELFF,TGTGTCAGCAGCTTAGACCACCCTGGGGCTAGCGGGGAGCTGTTTTTT
many,TRBV30,TRBJ2-6,NA,15,CAWSNRHSGANVLTF,TGTGCCTGGAGTAACCGTCACTCTGGGGCCAACGTCCTGACTTTC
few,TRBV6-5,TRBJ1-1,NA,15,CASSYSGAGDTEAFF,TGTGCCAGCAGTTACTCGGGGGCGGGGGACACTGAAGCTTTCTTT
many,TRBV20-1,TRBJ2-3,TRBD2,14,CSASWSGGTDTQYF,TGCAGTGCTAGTTGGTCGGGGGGAACAGATACGCAGTATTTT
NA,TRBV7-2,TRBJ2-7,NA,12,CASSQMAGEQYF,TGTGCCAGCAGCCAAATGGCTGGAGAGCAGTACTTC
few,TRBV27,TRBJ2-5,NA,16,CASSLGASEVQETQYF,TGTGCCAGCAGTTTAGGGGCCTCGGAGGTGCAAGAGACCCAGTACTTC
many,TRBV19,TRBJ2-7,NA,13,CASKGSGAYEQYF,TGTGCCAGTAAGGGCTCCGGAGCCTACGAGCAGTACTTC
many,TRBV20-1,TRBJ1-6,NA,16,CSSFGQKLTYNSPLHF,TGCAGTTCCTTCGGGCAAAAACTTACCTATAATTCACCCCTCCACTTT
NA,TRBV13,TRBJ1-6,TRBD1,16,CASSSPSGTGGSPLHF,TGTGCCAGCAGCTCCCCTAGCGGGACAGGGGGTTCACCCCTCCACTTT
many,TRBV19,TRBJ2-6,NA,15,CASKQGLSGANVLTF,TGTGCCAGCAAACAGGGCCTCTCTGGGGCCAACGTCCTGACTTTC
many,TRBV20-1,TRBJ2-7,TRBD1,15,CSASPQGLVLREQYF,TGCAGTGCTAGCCCACAGGGGTTAGTCTTAAGGGAGCAGTACTTC
many,TRBV4-3,TRBJ2-2,NA,15,CASSSGVMGDGELFF,TGCGCCAGCAGCTCGGGTGTGATGGGGGACGGGGAGCTGTTTTTT
many,TRBV20-1,TRBJ2-3,TRBD2,14,CSAATSGRTDTQYF,TGCAGTGCTGCGACTAGCGGGCGGACAGATACGCAGTATTTT
many,TRBV9,TRBJ2-7,TRBD2,14,CASSNELAANEQYF,TGTGCCAGCAGCAACGAACTAGCGGCCAACGAGCAGTACTTC
many,TRBV20-1,TRBJ1-5,NA,14,CSARDSRSNQPQHF,TGCAGTGCTAGAGATTCAAGAAGCAATCAGCCCCAGCATTTT
few,TRBV5-8,TRBJ2-7,NA,11,CASSLGPAQYF,TGTGCCAGCAGCCTCGGGCCCGCGCAGTACTTC
many,TRBV7-3,TRBJ2-3,NA,16,CASSPSMSSGTDTQYF,TGTGCCAGCAGCCCCTCGATGAGCAGCGGCACAGATACGCAGTATTTT